The rows below give T cell receptor beta chains drawn from one sample of a study of T-cell memory formation after mild COVID-19. TCRdb recomputed calls from the 5' RACE reads with MiXCR, one row per CDR3 protein. The sample carries about 350,000 distinct CDR3 sequences, around 13% recorded once. Sequencing was performed on PBMCs or a T cell subset sorted from them (not recorded which). The receptors here all came from a man aged 18 to 29 who had mild COVID-19 (a few samples of this study predate the infection). Cell type and time point are not known. CDR3s leave out the opening cysteine and the closing phenylalanine or tryptophan. Clone sizes are given selectively: once, few, many, or a class where the clone is expanded.

few TRBV7-6 ASSPWTGRPEAF
few TRBV28 ASSFPFANTGELF
. TRBV10-3 AISGSGGHGYT
once TRBV7-8 AISGGGHNEQF
few TRBV4-1 ASRNLDRNTEAF
once TRBV7-2 ASSLRVVGEAF
few TRBV4-3 ASSQDLRSNEQF
. TRBV7-2 ASSPGTVHNEQF
. TRBV11-3 ASSLDSGGKYTGELF
many TRBV6-2/TRBV6-3 ASSYSSEIGGYT